The present entry profiles one T cell receptor beta chain with its context. Its antigen is as yet unknown. The PCR made use of 60 Vbeta and 13 Jbeta primers. Assay used: immunoSEQ multiplex PCR; TCRdb lists only in-frame clones, some missing. The sample includes 83,000 or so clones, 70% to 80% seen only once; the top ten take 14% to 15%. This entry belongs to a study of cytomegalovirus exposure and HLA in healthy donors. Notes on the study in general: No immune exposure information besides CMV serostatus was available. Analysis performed later showed TCR beta chains linked to HLA being more clonally expanded than equally common others. Roughly uniform sequencing depth across donors was assumed, possibly incorrectly.

Trimming took 1 base from V and 8 from J, leaving 11 bases between them. The CDR3 runs to 13 residues. Germline loops: CDR1 SGHTA, CDR2 FQGNSA. The gene calls are TRBV7-2 and TRBJ1-2; a possible D gene is TRBD1 (5 bases). The sample comprised PBMCs. The sequence came from a woman aged 35 to 49 in good health and CMV-seropositive. The CDR3 protein is CASSLDQGWGYTF. In DNA, the CDR3 is TGTGCCAGCAGCTTAGACCAGGGCTGGGGCTACACCTTC.